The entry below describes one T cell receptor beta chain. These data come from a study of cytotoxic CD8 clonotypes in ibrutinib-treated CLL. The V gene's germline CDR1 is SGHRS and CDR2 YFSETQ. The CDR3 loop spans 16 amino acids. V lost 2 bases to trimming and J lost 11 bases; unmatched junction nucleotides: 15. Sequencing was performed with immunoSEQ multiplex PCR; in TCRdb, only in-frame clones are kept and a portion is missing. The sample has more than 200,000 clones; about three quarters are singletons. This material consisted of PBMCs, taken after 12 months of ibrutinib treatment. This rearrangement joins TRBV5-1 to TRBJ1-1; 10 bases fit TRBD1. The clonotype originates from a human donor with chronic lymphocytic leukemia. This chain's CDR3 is CASSFLATRQGARAFF. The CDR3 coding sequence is TGCGCCAGCAGCTTTCTGGCTACCAGACAGGGGGCGCGCGCTTTCTTT.